The 23 T cell receptor beta chains in this list originate from one sample, sequenced in a study of T cell repertoires in cytomegalovirus infection. TCRdb used MiXCR to reprocess the reads, holding one entry per CDR3 protein. The repertoire has approximately 200,000 distinct CDR3 sequences, 28% of them found once; the top ten carry under 35%. Sample: PBMCs. These receptor sequences come from a human donor in good health (CMV status not recorded). Some clones in this sample may be carry-over from other donors' samples.

This clonotype was observed a handful of times. The V gene is TRBV2, the J gene TRBJ1-2, with D possibly matching TRBD1 (6 bases). The CDR3 loop spans 14 amino acids. Germline lookup yields CDR1 SNHLY and CDR2 FYNNEI. Deletions cut 3 bases from V and 7 bases from J, with 15 bases between. In DNA form, the CDR3 reads TGTGCCAGCAGTGAGGAAACAGGGATAGGTGGCTACACCTTC. This sequence encodes CASSEETGIGGYTF.

The chain carries TRBV7-6 and TRBJ2-7, with D perhaps assigned TRBD1 or TRBD2 (6 bases each). There are 13 residues in the CDR3. V dropped 1 base and J dropped 6 bases, with 10 bases sitting between them. Looked up from germline, CDR1 is SGHVS and CDR2 is FNYEAQ. The DNA of the CDR3 is TGTGCCAGCAGCTTAGGGGGGGCAGGCGAGCAGTACTTC. Translation: CASSLGGAGEQYF. The full variable domain, its missing parts supplied by reference TRBV7-6 and TRBJ2-7, is GAGVSQSPRYKVTKRGQDVALRCDPISGHVSLYWYRQALGQGPEFLTYFNYEAQQDKSGLPNDRFSAERPEGSISTLTIQRTEQRDSAMYRCASSLGGAGEQYFGPGTRLTVT.

The CDR3 region has the DNA TGTGCCAGCAGCGTTGGACAGAGGAACACTGAAGCTTTCTTT. Its translation is CASSVGQRNTEAFF. The rearrangement joins TRBV11-1 to TRBJ1-1; D perhaps matches TRBD1 (6 bases). Trimming cost V 5 bases and J 1 base, with 11 bases left between them. This CDR3 contains 14 residues. Germline V gives CDR1 SGHAT, CDR2 FQDESV (reference sequence).

At least ten counts were recorded for this clonotype. The chain links TRBV7-2 to TRBJ1-5; weak D call: TRBD1 (6 bases). Trimming stripped 3 bases from V and 8 bases from J, with 11 bases between. The CDR3 consists of 13 residues. Germline CDR1 is SGHTA and CDR2 is FQGNSA. CDR3 nucleotide sequence: TGTGCCAGCAGCTTGACAGGCCGTGAGCCCCAGCATTTT. It yields the protein CASSLTGREPQHF.

The V call is TRBV5-4, the J call TRBJ2-5; possible D gene TRBD1, 5 bases. Per germline, CDR1 SGHNT and CDR2 YYREEE (reference sequence). This CDR3 has 13 amino acids. With 4 bases removed from V and 3 bases from J, the gap between germline ends came to 10 bases. This CDR3 is CASSATAEETQYF. CDR3 nucleotides: TGTGCCAGCAGCGCGACAGCAGAAGAGACCCAGTACTTC.

This clonotype was observed at least ten times. V gene TRBV11-3 combines with J gene TRBJ2-5; 12 nucleotides match TRBD1. The V segment lost 5 bases and the J segment 5 bases; nucleotides outside the gene matches: 6. CDR1 is SGHNT, CDR2 YENEEA, per germline. The CDR3 runs to 15 residues. The CDR3 nucleotides read TGTGCCAGCAGCCTGGGACAGGGGGCTTGGGAGACCCAGTACTTC. This encodes CASSLGQGAWETQYF.

This clonotype was observed a few times. The genes are TRBV6-1 and TRBJ2-1; 7 positions agree with TRBD2. Trimming removed 3 bases from V and 3 bases from J; junction bases left unmatched: 11. The CDR3 sequence is 17 residues long. Germline V CDR1 and CDR2: MNHNS, SASEGT. This chain's CDR3 is CASSDGGGRQLYNEQFF. DNA of the CDR3: TGTGCCAGCAGTGATGGGGGAGGGCGACAGCTCTACAATGAGCAGTTCTTC.

The chain employs TRBV29-1 and TRBJ2-1; D is possibly TRBD1 or TRBD2 (5 bases each). V was trimmed by 6 bases and J by 2 bases, leaving 14 bases between them. CDR3 length equals 14 residues. The germline V gene encodes CDR1 SQVTM and CDR2 ANQGSEA. The CDR3 DNA reads TGCAGCGTGGACACACGGAGGACCTACAATGAGCAGTTCTTC. Translated, it gives CSVDTRRTYNEQFF.

Concerning this clonotype itself: At one end, the junction sequence differs from germline, possibly due to a read error. The chain combines TRBV6-8 with TRBJ1-2; a possible D gene is TRBD1 (6 bases). The CDR3 is made up of 15 amino acids. CDR1 and CDR2 from the germline V gene are MNHGY and SAAAGT. The CDR3 spells CTSSYSRGGTSGYTF. The CDR3, as DNA: TGTACCAGCAGTTACTCGAGAGGTGGGACAAGCGGCTACACCTTC.

This clonotype was counted only a few times. The V gene is TRBV6-6, the J gene TRBJ1-1; possible D gene TRBD1, 6 bases. The V end lost 6 bases, the J end lost 0 bases, and 17 bases lay between the germline ends. The CDR3 has 16 residues. The germline gives CDR1 MNHNY, CDR2 SVGAGI (reference sequence). The CDR3 region has the DNA TGTGCCAGCAGCCAACTTCAGGGGATACTGAACACTGAAGCTTTCTTT. Protein product: CASSQLQGILNTEAFF.

This clonotype was recorded a few times. CDR3 region: CASSLEGGAPNQPQHF. The CDR3 DNA is TGTGCCAGCAGCTTAGAGGGGGGCGCCCCCAATCAGCCCCAGCATTTT. This chain joins TRBV11-2 and TRBJ1-5; tentative D call: TRBD1 (6 bases). CDR1 is SGHAT, CDR2 FQNNGV, per germline. V lost 0 bases and J lost 3, with 12 bases in between. CDR3 length: 16 residues.

The CDR3 DNA follows: TGTGCCAGCAGTACAGGGGTCTATGGCTACACCTTC. It translates to CASSTGVYGYTF. The rearrangement joins TRBV6-8 to TRBJ1-2; TRBD1 agrees at 7 bases. Per the germline V gene, CDR1 is MNHGY and CDR2 is SAAAGT. With V trimmed by 5 bases and J by 4 bases, 1 base remained unmatched. The CDR3 length is 12 residues.

The CDR3 spells CASSRGTGRWDTIYF. For the CDR3, the DNA is TGTGCCAGCAGTCGAGGGACAGGGAGATGGGACACCATATATTTT. The chain recombines TRBV27 with TRBJ1-3, with TRBD1 matching over 9 bases. Trimming cost V 5 bases and J 8 bases; bases outside gene matches: 10. There are 15 residues in the CDR3. Germline V gene lookup returns CDR1 MNHEY and CDR2 SMNVEV (reference sequence).

This clonotype showed up many times. This chain uses TRBV3-1 with TRBJ2-1; D gene uncertain. V dropped 2 bases and J dropped 6 bases, with 8 bases sitting between them. The germline CDR1 and CDR2 sequences are LGHDT and YNNKEL (reference sequence). This CDR3 region has 13 residues. The DNA for the CDR3 is TGTGCCAGCAGCCAACAAAGGGTCAATGAGCAGTTCTTC. Amino acid sequence: CASSQQRVNEQFF.

This clonotype appeared a few times. The V and J genes are TRBV5-6 and TRBJ2-1, with a tentative D call TRBD1 (6 bases). Germline V lookup: CDR1 SGHDT, CDR2 YYEEEE. This CDR3 comprises 16 residues. Trimming stripped 0 bases from V and 8 bases from J, with 18 bases between. In DNA form, the CDR3 reads TGTGCCAGCAGCTTGGCCCGGGACATCTCTGAAGATGAGCAGTTCTTC. Amino acid sequence: CASSLARDISEDEQFF.

The V gene is TRBV7-9, the J gene TRBJ2-1, with a possible D match to TRBD2 (6 bases). CDR1 and CDR2 from the germline V gene are SEHNR and FQNEAQ (reference sequence). CDR3 length: 17 amino acids. V was clipped by 3 bases and J by 0 bases, with 15 bases between them. CDR3 amino acids: CASSFLGAGGSYNEQFF. DNA for the CDR3: TGTGCCAGCAGCTTTCTCGGGGCCGGGGGCTCCTACAATGAGCAGTTCTTC.

This clonotype has a count of ten or more. The J gene is TRBJ1-1, the V gene TRBV7-2; D ambiguous. The germline V gene has CDR1 SGHTA and CDR2 FQGNSA. This CDR3 contains 13 residues. Trimming shortened V by 5 bases and J by 4 bases, and 11 bases separated the two germline ends. The CDR3 coding sequence is TGTGCCAGCAGCCCAGGCGGCAGCACTGAAGCTTTCTTT. Translated: CASSPGGSTEAFF.

The rearrangement joins TRBV7-4 to TRBJ2-1; perhaps D is TRBD1 or TRBD2 (7 bases each). The V and J ends lost 0 bases and 14 bases respectively, with 14 bases between them. The CDR3 length is 13 residues. Germline V gene sequence: CDR1 SGHVT, CDR2 SQSDAQ. CDR3 sequence (DNA): TGTGCCAGCAGCTTAGCGCAGGGGGGGGAGAAGTTCTTC. This gives the protein CASSLAQGGEKFF.

This clonotype was detected only a few times. The rearrangement links TRBV7-2 to TRBJ1-2, with 8 bases identical to TRBD1. CDR1 is SGHTA and CDR2 is FQGNSA in the germline V gene. V lost 5 bases to trimming and J lost 6 bases; unmatched junction nucleotides: 14. The CDR3 contains 16 residues. CDR3: CASSASSQGALDGYTF. Written as DNA, the CDR3 is TGTGCCAGCAGCGCCTCCTCCCAGGGGGCCTTAGATGGCTACACCTTC.

In its sample, this clonotype was seen a few times. This chain's CDR3 is CASSLASGSTETQYF. CDR3 in DNA: TGTGCCAGCAGTTTAGCTAGCGGGTCTACAGAGACCCAGTACTTC. The gene calls are TRBV12-3 or TRBV12-4 and TRBJ2-5, with 7 bases identical to TRBD2. The CDR3 covers 15 residues. The V segment lost 0 bases and the J segment 4 bases; nucleotides outside the gene matches: 5.

In its sample, this clonotype was seen many times. The chain uses TRBV6-4 and TRBJ2-1; TRBD2 matches at 10 bases. This CDR3 comprises 14 residues. Germline trimming cut 6 bases from V and 10 bases from J; bases unmatched to any gene: 9. Germline-derived CDR1 and CDR2 are MRHNA and SNTAGT. The CDR3 DNA reads TGTGCCAGCAGAGCGGGGGGGACCTCTTGGGAGCAGTTCTTC. This codes for CASRAGGTSWEQFF.

The chain carries TRBV19 and TRBJ2-7, with unresolved D. V lost 3 bases and J 3 bases, leaving 15 bases between the germline ends. Germline V gene data show CDR1 as LNHDA and CDR2 as SQIVND (reference sequence). This CDR3 has 15 residues. For the CDR3, the DNA is TGTGCCAGTAGTATCGAATTCGGTATTCACTACGAGCAGTACTTC. This gives the protein CASSIEFGIHYEQYF.

The rearrangement links TRBV7-9 to TRBJ2-3; D uncertain. Germline V gene data show CDR1 as SEHNR and CDR2 as FQNEAQ (reference sequence). CDR3 length: 13 residues. V was clipped by 7 bases and J by 0 bases, with 8 bases between them. CDR3 sequence (DNA): TGTGCCAGCACCCGGTTGAGCACAGATACGCAGTATTTT. Translated, it gives CASTRLSTDTQYF. Looking up the rest from reference TRBV7-9 and TRBJ2-3 gives the full variable domain: DTGVSQNPRHKITKRGQNVTFRCDPISEHNRLYWYRQTLGQGPEFLTYFQNEAQLEKSRLLSDRFSAERPKGSFSTLEIQRTEQGDSAMYLCASTRLSTDTQYFGPGTRLTVL.